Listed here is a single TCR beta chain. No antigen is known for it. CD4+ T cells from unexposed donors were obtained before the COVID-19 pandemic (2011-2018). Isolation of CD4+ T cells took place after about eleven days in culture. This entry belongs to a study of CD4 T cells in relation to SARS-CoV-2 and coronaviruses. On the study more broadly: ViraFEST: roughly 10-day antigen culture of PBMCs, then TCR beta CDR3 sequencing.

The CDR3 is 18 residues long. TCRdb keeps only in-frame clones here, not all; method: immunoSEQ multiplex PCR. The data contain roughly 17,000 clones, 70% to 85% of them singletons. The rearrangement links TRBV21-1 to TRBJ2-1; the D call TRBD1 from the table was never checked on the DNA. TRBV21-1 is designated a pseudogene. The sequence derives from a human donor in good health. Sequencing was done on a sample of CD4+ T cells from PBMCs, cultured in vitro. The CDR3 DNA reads TGTGCCAGCAGCAAAGAGGTGACAGGGGGTGGGTCCTACAATGAGCAGTTCTTC. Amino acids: CASSKEVTGGGSYNEQFF.